These 5 T cell receptor beta chains originate from one sample sequenced in a study of human CD8 memory T cell subsets. Researchers made TCR beta libraries via UMI-labeled 5' RACE. For each CDR3 protein, TCRdb gives one entry from its re-call of the 5' RACE reads, without DNA. This sample's clone table lists some 3,500 distinct CDR3 sequences. The sequencing input was CD8+ T cells from PBMCs. These receptors came from a human donor in good health.

By frequency, this clonotype registers medium-sized (0.01 to 0.1%). The gene calls are TRBV6-2 or TRBV6-3 and TRBJ2-1; the D gene TCRdb calls, TRBD1, cannot be checked with no DNA. This CDR3 comprises 15 residues. The V gene's germline CDR1 is MNHEY and CDR2 SVGEGT. The CDR3 sequence is CASSYTGQGANEQFF.

The V gene is TRBV6-2 or TRBV6-3, the J gene TRBJ2-2. The CDR3 spans 14 residues. Per the germline V gene, CDR1 is MNHEY and CDR2 is SVGEGT. The CDR3 loop is CASNRLTNTGELFF.

V usage is TRBV4-2 and J usage is TRBJ2-2; as DNA is missing, the TRBD1 call by TCRdb cannot be tested. Germline V gives CDR1 LGHNA, CDR2 YNFKEQ. CDR3 size: 13 residues. CDR3 loop: CASSLRGPGELFF.

V gene TRBV7-8 combines with J gene TRBJ2-7; TCRdb selects TRBD1, and the lack of DNA leaves this call unchecked. The germline gives CDR1 SGHVS, CDR2 FQNEAQ. The CDR3 is 13 residues long. The CDR3 is CASSLEPLYEQYF.

This clonotype is deemed medium-sized (0.01 to 0.1%) by its frequency. The chain has TRBV12-3 or TRBV12-4 and TRBJ1-4. The CDR3 sequence is 13 residues long. CDR3 amino acids: CASRLTTNEKLFF.